The subject of this entry is one T cell receptor (beta chain). Its antigen is currently unknown. The germline V gene encodes CDR1 SGHDN and CDR2 FVKESK. V was clipped by 3 bases and J by 7 bases, with 10 bases between them. CDR3 size: 13 residues. The data originate from a study of radiation and T cells in renal cell carcinoma. Sequencing used immunoSEQ multiplex PCR; TCRdb keeps in-frame clones, though not all of them. The table shows more than 15,000 clones, with around 63% occurring only once. Treatment indicated: treatment-naive control, cytoreductive nephrectomy. Study-wide results and caveats: Irradiated tumors held more dominant CDR3 motifs than control tumors. In nephrectomy-only tumors, top 100 clonotypes averaged approximately 40%, versus roughly 50% irradiated. Tumor samples were small regions of 0.9 to 1 g.

The source was tumor tissue, collected from a patient whose treatment was nephrectomy without radiotherapy. V usage is TRBV14 and J usage is TRBJ1-5; no definite D call. This sequence originates from a man between 45 and 60 years old with renal cell carcinoma. The CDR3 nucleotides are TGTGCCAGCAGCCAGGGGAAGGGACAGCCCCAGCATTTT. It encodes CASSQGKGQPQHF.